The 15 T cell receptor beta chains reported below all come from one sample, sequenced in a study of control samples from healthy donors and cancer patients. Using immunoSEQ multiplex PCR, the repertoire was profiled, and TCRdb retains in-frame clones only, with some absent. The repertoire includes tens of thousands of clones, 70% of them detected once, and over 15% sits in the top ten. Sequenced: formalin-fixed, paraffin-embedded tissue. These receptors were collected from a male donor with melanoma.

The gene calls are TRBV10-3 and TRBJ2-5; 7 bases fit TRBD1. The V and J ends lost 6 bases and 4 bases, in that order; junction bases with no gene match: 2. CDR3 size: 12 residues. Germline V gene data show CDR1 as ENHRY and CDR2 as SYGVKD. The CDR3 region is CAISRQGETQYF. The CDR3 coding sequence is TGTGCCATCAGCCGACAGGGAGAGACCCAGTACTTC.

The sample holds a few counts of this clone. The rearrangement uses TRBV6-5 and TRBJ2-3; TRBD2 matches at 11 bases. V lost 8 bases, J lost 5 bases, and 6 bases stayed unmatched. Germline V lookup: CDR1 MNHEY, CDR2 SVGAGI. The CDR3 is 14 amino acids. The CDR3 sequence is CASGTSGSLDTQYF. The CDR3 bases are TGTGCCAGCGGAACTAGCGGGAGCCTAGATACGCAGTATTTT.

Of note for this clone: One end of the junction varies from germline; a read error may be responsible. V usage is TRBV7-2 and J usage is TRBJ1-3; maybe TRBD1 (5 bases). The germline gives CDR1 SGHTA, CDR2 FQGNSA. CDR3 length equals 15 residues. The CDR3 DNA is TGTGTCAGCAGCTCCCCAGGGTTTTCCGGAAACACCATATATTTT. Translated: CVSSSPGFSGNTIYF.

This chain uses TRBV15 with TRBJ2-3; D is unresolved. Germline V gene data show CDR1 as LNHNV and CDR2 as YYDKDF (reference sequence). The germline V and J ends were trimmed by 1 base and 6 bases, with 5 bases remaining between them. The CDR3 totals 12 residues. CDR3 amino acids: CATSRGWDTQYF. CDR3 sequence (DNA): TGTGCCACCAGCAGAGGGTGGGATACGCAGTATTTT. The full variable domain, completed using reference TRBV15 and TRBJ2-3, is DAMVIQNPRYQVTQFGKPVTLSCSQTLNHNVMYWYQQKSSQAPKLLFHYYDKDFNNEADTPDNFQSRRPNTSFCFLDIRSPGLGDTAMYLCATSRGWDTQYFGPGTRLTVL.

On this clone itself: Other DNA sequences within the sample encode an identical CDR3. The CDR3 region is CASSVEAGPHYEQYF. The CDR3 DNA follows: TGTGCCAGCAGCGTAGAGGCAGGGCCACATTACGAGCAGTACTTC. This rearrangement joins TRBV9 to TRBJ2-7; possibly TRBD1 for D (5 bases). V was pared by 0 bases and J by 4 bases, with 14 bases between. This CDR3 comprises 15 residues. Germline CDR1 is SGDLS and CDR2 is YYNGEE.

This clone has just a few counts. This chain connects TRBV3-1 (or the pseudogene TRBV3-2) to TRBJ2-7, with 7 bases aligning to TRBD2. The germline V gene encodes CDR1 LGHDT and CDR2 YNNKEL (reference sequence). V lost 1 base to trimming and J lost 2 bases; unmatched junction nucleotides: 5. CDR3 size: 15 residues. The CDR3: CASSQVASGTYEQYF. The CDR3 DNA is TGTGCCAGCAGCCAAGTAGCTAGCGGTACCTACGAGCAGTACTTC.

This clone has just a few counts. This chain links TRBV3-1 (or the pseudogene TRBV3-2) with TRBJ2-2; TRBD2 aligns across 10 bases. Trimming at V came to 6 bases and at J to 4 bases, leaving 5 bases not matched to a gene. The CDR3 contains 15 residues. Germline V lookup: CDR1 LGHDT, CDR2 YNNKEL (reference sequence). This CDR3 is CASSLAGAGTGELFF. The CDR3 bases are TGTGCCAGCAGTCTAGCGGGAGCGGGCACCGGGGAGCTGTTTTTT.

V and J are TRBV28 and TRBJ1-5; a possible D gene is TRBD1 (5 bases). The CDR3 covers 14 residues. Between the trimmed V and J ends, which lost 2 bases and 7 bases, there was a span of 12 bases. Germline V gene sequence: CDR1 MDHEN, CDR2 SYDVKM. The CDR3 bases are TGTGCCAGCAGTTTAGGGGGTGGAGGCCAGCCCCAGCATTTT. Its protein product is CASSLGGGGQPQHF.

This clone was counted between two and nine times. This sequence joins TRBV27 and TRBJ2-2; a possible D gene is TRBD2 (6 bases). Germline CDR1 is MNHEY and CDR2 is SMNVEV (reference sequence). V dropped 3 bases and J dropped 8 bases, with 16 bases sitting between them. The CDR3 covers 15 residues. CDR3: CASSFLPEGMGELFF. The CDR3 DNA is TGTGCCAGCAGTTTCTTACCGGAGGGAATGGGGGAGCTGTTTTTT.

The rearrangement joins TRBV5-1 to TRBJ1-5; no clear D gene. From germline, CDR1 is SGHRS and CDR2 YFSETQ. The CDR3 length is 16 residues. The V and J ends lost 3 bases and 4 bases respectively, with 17 bases between them. As DNA, the CDR3 is TGCGCCAGCAGCTCGGGTGATAGATGGGGAAATCAGCCCCAGCATTTT. Its translation: CASSSGDRWGNQPQHF.

This chain connects TRBV6-5 to TRBJ2-7; 9 bases fit TRBD2. The CDR3 covers 15 residues. J gave up 5 bases and V 3 bases, and 8 bases lay outside the gene matches. The germline CDR1 and CDR2 sequences are MNHEY and SVGAGI. The CDR3 reads CASSYRWLAGNEQYF. The CDR3 DNA reads as TGTGCCAGCAGTTATCGTTGGCTAGCGGGAAACGAGCAGTACTTC.

In regard to this clone: This may arise from a read error, as a much more abundant clone is one base away. This chain connects TRBV19 to TRBJ2-5; 8 nucleotides line up with TRBD2. The CDR3 has 17 residues. J was trimmed by 5 bases and V by 7 bases; bases with no gene match: 18. The germline V gene encodes CDR1 LNHDA and CDR2 SQIVND (reference sequence). The CDR3, as DNA: TGTGCCAGTACCTGCCGGACTAGCAGGAGGGCCGGGGAGACCCAGTACTTC. Residues: CASTCRTSRRAGETQYF.

This chain connects TRBV27 to TRBJ2-3; maybe TRBD2 (5 bases). Germline V gives CDR1 MNHEY, CDR2 SMNVEV (reference sequence). V dropped 1 base and J dropped 14 bases, with 16 bases sitting between them. The CDR3 length is 13 residues. The CDR3 spells CASSLFSVGNWYF. CDR3 DNA: TGTGCCAGCAGTTTATTTTCTGTCGGGAATTGGTATTTT.

Note on this clone: A read error may explain this, as a much larger clone is one base away. Other DNA sequences in the sample encode the same CDR3. The chain links TRBV6-5 to TRBJ1-2; TRBD1 agrees at 7 bases. V dropped 5 bases and J dropped 3; count of bases not matched to a gene: 3. From germline, CDR1 is MNHEY and CDR2 SVGAGI. The CDR3 has 13 amino acids. This CDR3 is CASSPGQYYGYTF. CDR3 bases: TGTGCCAGCAGTCCGGGACAGTACTATGGCTACACCTTC.

The V gene is TRBV24-1, the J gene TRBJ2-3; D gene ambiguous. From germline, CDR1 is KGHDR and CDR2 SFDVKD. Between the trimmed V and J ends, which lost 3 bases and 12 bases, there was a span of 15 bases. The CDR3 has 13 residues. The CDR3 sequence is CATSDRATVNQYF. CDR3 sequence (DNA): TGTGCCACCAGTGATCGGGCTACCGTAAACCAGTATTTT.